The source of this T cell receptor (beta chain) is a study of cytomegalovirus exposure and HLA in healthy donors. Study-level findings and limits: Trimming of TCR beta V- and J-genes showed a link, identified in a later analysis, to a missense DCLRE1C variant. An analysis done earlier found most TCR beta V segments productive about 90% or about 30% of the time. Around 160 TCR beta chains were listed as cytomegalovirus-associated. Versus the roughly 670-donor mean, an Asian-associated ancestry cluster reportedly showed fewer N-insertions in a later analysis.

Details on this clone: Its antigen is not identified.

The PCR was carried out with 60 Vbeta primers and 13 Jbeta primers. Sequencing was performed with immunoSEQ multiplex PCR; in TCRdb, only in-frame clones are kept and a portion is missing. The table shows 200,000 to 250,000 clones, with around 80% occurring only once. Trimming removed 4 bases from V and 4 bases from J; junction bases left unmatched: 9. CDR3 length equals 15 residues. CDR1 LNHDA and CDR2 SQIVND come from the germline V gene (reference sequence). The chain joins TRBV19 to TRBJ1-1; 7 bases map to TRBD1. The sample comprised PBMCs. This sequence was found in a man aged 18-30 years in good health and CMV-seronegative. The CDR3 nucleotides read TGTGCCAGTAGTACGCCCAACAGGGGTGGCACTGAAGCTTTCTTT. This encodes CASSTPNRGGTEAFF.